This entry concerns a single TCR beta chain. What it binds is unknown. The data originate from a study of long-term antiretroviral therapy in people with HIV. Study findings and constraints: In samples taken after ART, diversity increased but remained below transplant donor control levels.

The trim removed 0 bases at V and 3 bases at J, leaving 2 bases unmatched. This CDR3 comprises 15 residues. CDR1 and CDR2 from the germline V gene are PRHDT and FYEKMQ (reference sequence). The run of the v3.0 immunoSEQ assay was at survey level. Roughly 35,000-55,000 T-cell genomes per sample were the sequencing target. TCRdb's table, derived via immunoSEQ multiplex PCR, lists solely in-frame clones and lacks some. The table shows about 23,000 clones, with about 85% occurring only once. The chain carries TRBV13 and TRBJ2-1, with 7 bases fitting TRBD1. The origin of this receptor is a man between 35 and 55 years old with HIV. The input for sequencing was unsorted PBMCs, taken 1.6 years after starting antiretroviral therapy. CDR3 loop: CASSLGWDSYNEQFF. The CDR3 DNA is TGTGCCAGCAGCTTAGGTTGGGACAGCTACAATGAGCAGTTCTTC.